The 18 T cell receptor beta chains below come from one sample, sequenced in a study of cytomegalovirus exposure and HLA in healthy donors. TCRdb's table, derived via immunoSEQ multiplex PCR, lists solely in-frame clones and lacks some. The table lists fewer than 200,000 clones, around 96% of them singletons, with 0.8% to 1% in the top ten. Sequences were obtained from PBMCs. The source of these receptors is a woman aged 18-29 years in good health and CMV-seronegative.

The chain joins TRBV15 to TRBJ2-3, with D uncertain. The CDR3 is 15 residues long. The V gene lost 0 bases and the J gene lost 2 bases, with 9 bases spanning the gap. CDR1 and CDR2 from the germline V gene are LNHNV and YYDKDF (reference sequence). CDR3 loop: CATSRDLGLTDTQYF. Written as DNA, the CDR3 is TGTGCCACCAGCAGAGATTTGGGCCTCACAGATACGCAGTATTTT.

The genes are TRBV4-1 and TRBJ1-6; D gene uncertain. V was cut by 4 bases and J by 8 bases, with 6 bases left in between. The CDR3 runs to 12 residues. Germline V CDR1 and CDR2: MGHRA, YSYEKL. The CDR3 is CASSPRDSPLHF. The CDR3, as DNA: TGCGCCAGCAGCCCCCGGGATTCACCCCTCCACTTT.

V is TRBV2 and J is TRBJ2-7; TRBD1 is a possible D gene (6 bases). Trimming shortened V by 3 bases and J by 1 base, and 7 bases separated the two germline ends. CDR3 length: 13 amino acids. Germline CDR1 is SNHLY and CDR2 is FYNNEI. CDR3 in amino acids: CASSDRGSYEQYF. The CDR3 nucleotides are TGTGCCAGCAGTGACAGGGGTTCCTACGAGCAGTACTTC.

The chain carries TRBV7-9 and TRBJ1-5; 8 nucleotides align to TRBD1. The CDR3 is 16 residues long. The germline V gene encodes CDR1 SEHNR and CDR2 FQNEAQ (reference sequence). V lost 1 base and J lost 1; bases outside the gene matches: 3. CDR3 amino acids: CASSLEGTGSNQPQHF. CDR3 nucleotides: TGTGCCAGCAGCTTAGAAGGGACAGGCAGCAATCAGCCCCAGCATTTT.

This chain connects TRBV6-1 to TRBJ1-1, with 10 bases identical to TRBD1. The germline CDR1 and CDR2 sequences are MNHNS and SASEGT. The CDR3 totals 14 residues. J lost 7 bases, V lost 4 bases, and 6 bases had no gene match. CDR3 nucleotides: TGTGCCAGCAGTGGTCGACAGGGGGCATTTGAAGCTTTCTTT. Translating gives CASSGRQGAFEAFF.

The V gene is TRBV12-5, the J gene TRBJ1-3; tentative D call: TRBD1 (6 bases). Trimming shortened V by 2 bases and J by 4 bases, and 9 bases separated the two germline ends. Germline assignment: CDR1 LGHNT and CDR2 FRNRAP. The CDR3 totals 14 residues. CDR3 nucleotides: TGTGCTAGTGGTTTGCTCACAGGGGGAAACACCATATATTTT. The encoded protein is CASGLLTGGNTIYF.

The rearrangement links TRBV10-3 to TRBJ1-1; weak D call: TRBD1 (5 bases). The CDR3 loop spans 13 amino acids. Germline CDR1 reads ENHRY; CDR2 reads SYGVKD. With 6 bases removed from V and 0 bases from J, the gap between germline ends came to 8 bases. CDR3 coding DNA: TGTGCCATCAGGGACACCGTGAACACTGAAGCTTTCTTT. As protein: CAIRDTVNTEAFF.

The gene calls are TRBV6-6 and TRBJ2-3; D remains unclear. CDR1 MNHNY and CDR2 SVGAGI come from the germline V gene (reference sequence). This CDR3 spans 11 amino acids. V dropped 7 bases and J dropped 5 bases, with 7 bases sitting between them. CDR3 DNA sequence: TGTGCCAGCACAACTGGAGATACGCAGTATTTT. Translating gives CASTTGDTQYF.

The rearrangement links TRBV2 to TRBJ1-2; 7 nucleotides align to TRBD1. The CDR3 length is 14 residues. Trimming removed 7 bases from V and 6 bases from J; junction bases left unmatched: 11. CDR1 is SNHLY and CDR2 is FYNNEI in the germline V gene. The CDR3: CASTPEGGGNGYTF. The CDR3 nucleotides read TGTGCCAGCACCCCCGAAGGGGGCGGGAATGGCTACACCTTC.

Only one count was recorded for this clone. The chain has TRBV9 and TRBJ1-4; a weak D match, TRBD1 (5 bases). CDR1 SGDLS and CDR2 YYNGEE come from the germline V gene. The CDR3 has 17 residues. The V end was cut by 2 bases, the J end by 0 bases, with 14 bases between. The CDR3 nucleotides read TGTGCCAGCAGCGTCGAGGACACTCTTGCAACTAATGAAAAACTGTTTTTT. Translation: CASSVEDTLATNEKLFF.

Concerning this clone itself: In the same sample, other DNA sequences code for this CDR3. V usage is TRBV5-1 and J usage is TRBJ2-7; TRBD1 aligns across 7 bases. Germline V gene lookup returns CDR1 SGHRS and CDR2 YFSETQ. The CDR3 length is 14 residues. Trimming took 0 bases from V and 2 from J; bases not matched to a gene: 2. This CDR3 is CASSLEGTAYEQYF. Here the CDR3 DNA reads TGCGCCAGCAGCTTGGAAGGGACAGCCTACGAGCAGTACTTC.

The chain recombines TRBV5-6 with TRBJ2-7; possible D gene TRBD1, 5 bases. The germline V gene encodes CDR1 SGHDT and CDR2 YYEEEE. This CDR3 has 16 amino acids. Trimming removed 4 bases from V and 2 bases from J, with 19 bases in between. This CDR3 reads CASSLFPGDSAYEQYF. CDR3 DNA sequence: TGTGCCAGCAGCCTGTTTCCCGGAGACAGCGCCTACGAGCAGTACTTC.

This chain joins TRBV11-3 and TRBJ1-1; the match to TRBD1 covers 7 bases. CDR1 and CDR2 (germline): SGHNT, YENEEA. The CDR3 sequence is 17 residues long. V lost 2 bases and J lost 5; bases outside the gene matches: 14. This CDR3 is CASSLRSNDRDGTEAFF. In DNA, the CDR3 is TGTGCCAGCAGCTTACGAAGTAACGACAGGGATGGAACTGAAGCTTTCTTT.

The chain recombines TRBV23-1 with TRBJ1-2; D not certain. Being an ORF, TRBV23-1 has a function that is uncertain. Trimming left V 7 bases short and J 0 bases short, with 9 bases between. The CDR3 length is 13 residues. CDR3 residues: CASTPRTNYGYTF. CDR3 bases: TGCGCCAGCACTCCGCGTACTAACTATGGCTACACCTTC.

The chain recombines TRBV4-2 with TRBJ1-4; 7 bases are shared with TRBD1. Trimming at V came to 5 bases and at J to 8 bases, leaving 11 bases not matched to a gene. CDR3 size: 15 residues. Germline V gives CDR1 LGHNA, CDR2 YNFKEQ. The chain's CDR3 is CASSYPDRVGEKLFF. CDR3 nucleotides: TGTGCCAGCAGCTACCCTGACAGGGTTGGGGAAAAACTGTTTTTT.

The chain is built from TRBV6-4 and TRBJ1-1, with TRBD1 matching over 9 bases. J gave up 5 bases and V 8 bases, and 6 bases lay outside the gene matches. CDR1 and CDR2 (germline): MRHNA, SNTAGT. The CDR3 extends over 13 amino acids. Here the CDR3 reads CASVTGTGTEAFF. The CDR3 DNA is TGTGCCAGCGTAACCGGGACAGGGACTGAAGCTTTCTTT.

The chain couples TRBV6-5 to TRBJ2-3; the match to TRBD1 covers 8 bases. The CDR3 totals 14 residues. Germline assignment: CDR1 MNHEY and CDR2 SVGAGI. The trim removed 7 bases at V and 4 bases at J, leaving 7 bases unmatched. The CDR3 DNA reads TGTGCCAGCAAACGTGGACAGGGTTCAGATACGCAGTATTTT. Translating gives CASKRGQGSDTQYF.

The CDR3 loop reads CASSRQGASDTIYF. The CDR3 nucleotides read TGTGCCAGCAGCCGACAGGGGGCTAGTGACACCATATATTTT. The rearrangement joins TRBV7-3 to TRBJ1-3; 10 nucleotides agree with TRBD1. V dropped 5 bases and J dropped 8; count of bases not matched to a gene: 6. CDR1 is SGHTA, CDR2 FQGTGA, per germline. This CDR3 is built from 14 residues.